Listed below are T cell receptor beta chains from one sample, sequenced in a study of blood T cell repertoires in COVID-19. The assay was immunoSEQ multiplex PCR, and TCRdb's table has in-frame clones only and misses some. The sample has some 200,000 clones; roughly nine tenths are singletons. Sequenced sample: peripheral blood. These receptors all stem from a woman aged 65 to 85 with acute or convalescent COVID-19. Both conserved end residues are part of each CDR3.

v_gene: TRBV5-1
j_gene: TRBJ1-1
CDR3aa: CASSFNRDSEAFF

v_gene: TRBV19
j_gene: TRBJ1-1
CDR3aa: CASSIQGGPEAFF

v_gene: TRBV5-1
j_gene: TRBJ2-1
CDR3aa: CASSSLAELYNEQFF

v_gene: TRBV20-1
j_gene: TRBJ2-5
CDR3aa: CSLSYQETQYF

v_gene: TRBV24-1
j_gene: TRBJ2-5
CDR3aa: CATSTGPQTQYF

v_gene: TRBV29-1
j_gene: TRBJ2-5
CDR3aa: CSVGRGLAPETQYF

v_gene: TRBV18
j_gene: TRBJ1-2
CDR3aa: CASSPPSQGYGYTF

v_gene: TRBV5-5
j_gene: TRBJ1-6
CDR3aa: CASSLLGANSPLHF

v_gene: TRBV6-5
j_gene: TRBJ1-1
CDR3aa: CASKADRGDNTEAFF

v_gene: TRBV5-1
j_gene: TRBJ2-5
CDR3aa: CASSLGSGETQYF

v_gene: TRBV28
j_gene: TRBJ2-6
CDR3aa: CASRGDRVGSGANVLTF

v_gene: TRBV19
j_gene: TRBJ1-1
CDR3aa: CASSIGEMNYKLNTEAFF

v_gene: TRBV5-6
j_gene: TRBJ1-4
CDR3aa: CASSQRGGAQEKLFF

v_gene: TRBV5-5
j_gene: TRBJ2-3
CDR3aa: CASSLGARWSGTDTQYF

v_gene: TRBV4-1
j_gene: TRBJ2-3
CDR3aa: CASSQVFSSGGLDTDTQYF

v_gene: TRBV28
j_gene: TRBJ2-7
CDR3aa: CASSFPAGSEQYF

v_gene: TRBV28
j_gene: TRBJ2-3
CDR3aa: CASSLGRLGITDTQYF

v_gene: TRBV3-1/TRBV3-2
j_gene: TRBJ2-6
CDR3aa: CASRSWTDGTNVLTF

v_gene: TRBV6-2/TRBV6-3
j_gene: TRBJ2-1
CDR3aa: CASSYGQAFNEQFF

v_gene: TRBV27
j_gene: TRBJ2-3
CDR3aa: CASSSGIRTSGRVDTQYF

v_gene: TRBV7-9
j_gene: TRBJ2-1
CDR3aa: CASSYPGQGVYEQFF

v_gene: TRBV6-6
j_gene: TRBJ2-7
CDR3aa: CASRSGQGRIEQYF

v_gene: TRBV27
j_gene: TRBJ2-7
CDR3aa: CASSFVRSNEQYF

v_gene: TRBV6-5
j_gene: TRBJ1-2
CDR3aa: CASGSRGSIYGYTF

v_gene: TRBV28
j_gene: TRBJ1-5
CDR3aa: CASSFSTGVNQPQHF

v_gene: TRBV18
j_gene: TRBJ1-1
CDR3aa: CASSPGGGNTEAFF

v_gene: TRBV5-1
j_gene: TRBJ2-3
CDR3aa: CASSFQGFDTQYF

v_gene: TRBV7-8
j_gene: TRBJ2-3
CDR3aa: CASSLRRQGITDTQYF

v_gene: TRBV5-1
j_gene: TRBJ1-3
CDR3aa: CASRETAGGLIYF

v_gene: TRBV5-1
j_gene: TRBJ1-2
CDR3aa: CASSADRAYGYTF

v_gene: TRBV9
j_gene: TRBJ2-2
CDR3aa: CASSVGLAGGPTGELFF

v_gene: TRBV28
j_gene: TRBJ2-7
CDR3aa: CASSGGDRGPDEQYF

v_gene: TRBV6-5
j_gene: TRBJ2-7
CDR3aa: CASRTSGPSYEQYF

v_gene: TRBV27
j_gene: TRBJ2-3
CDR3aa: CASGMQGRTSDTQYF

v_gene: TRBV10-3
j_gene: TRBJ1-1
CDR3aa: CAIRGDRMNTEAFF

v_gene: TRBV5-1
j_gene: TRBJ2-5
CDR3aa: CASSLGLTSGSQETQYF

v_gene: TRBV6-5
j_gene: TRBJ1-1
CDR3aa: CASSYSGQLNTEAFF

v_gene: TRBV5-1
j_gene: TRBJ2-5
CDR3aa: CASSLAVGAQETQYF

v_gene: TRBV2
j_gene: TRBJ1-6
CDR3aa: CASSEQAGGGQSPLHF

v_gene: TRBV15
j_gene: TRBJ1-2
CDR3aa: CATSRRLTASYGYTF

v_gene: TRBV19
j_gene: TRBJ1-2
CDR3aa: CASTDGAVYGYTF

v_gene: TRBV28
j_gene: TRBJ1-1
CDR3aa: CASSSTRAEAFF

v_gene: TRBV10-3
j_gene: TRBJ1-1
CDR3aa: CAISGHPLGEFSEAFF

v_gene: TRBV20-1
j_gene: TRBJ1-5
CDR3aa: CSASDSYQPQHF

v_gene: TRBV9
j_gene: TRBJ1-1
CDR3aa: CASSVDGGNTEAFF

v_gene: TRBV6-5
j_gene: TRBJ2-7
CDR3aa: CASSKTPPQHYEQYF

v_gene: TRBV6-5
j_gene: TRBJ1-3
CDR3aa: CASSTGFSGNTIYF

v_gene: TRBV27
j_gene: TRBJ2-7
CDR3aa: CASRSQGLYEQYF

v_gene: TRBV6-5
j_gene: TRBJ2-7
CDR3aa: CASTFGRGAYEQYF

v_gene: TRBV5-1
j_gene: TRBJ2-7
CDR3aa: CASSLTSGTYEQYF

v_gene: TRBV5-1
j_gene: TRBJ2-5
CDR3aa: CASSLDGGGAETQYF

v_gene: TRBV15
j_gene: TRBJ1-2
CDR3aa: CATSGSTGSDGYTF

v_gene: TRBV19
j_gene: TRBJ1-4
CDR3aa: CASSFRQWGRNEKLFF

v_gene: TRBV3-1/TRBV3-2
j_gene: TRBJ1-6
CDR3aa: CASSRGGVSPLHF

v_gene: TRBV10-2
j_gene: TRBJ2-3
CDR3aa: CASIRGWSTDTQYF